The 20 T cell receptor beta chains in this list originate from one sample, sequenced in a study of tissue T cells after allogeneic stem cell transplantation. TCRdb's copy holds only in-frame clones and misses some; the assay was immunoSEQ multiplex PCR. The sample consists of thousands of clones, about 50% of them appearing once. Specified time point: mouse harvest day 7 after allogeneic transplant. The graft held 10^6 splenic CD5+ T cells and 10^7 T-cell-depleted bone marrow cells. The sequencing input was gut tissue. The receptor source for this set is a female BALB/c mouse given C57BL/6 T cells with graft-versus-host disease after an allogeneic hematopoietic cell transplant.

Regarding this clone: Gene names are mouse gene names. The CDR3 end lies 1 residue beyond the end of the read and is filled in from the germline J gene. The chain recombines TRBV3 with TRBJ1-4, with a weak D call TRBD1 (5 bases). The ends were cut back, 3 bases at V and 5 bases at J, with 13 bases in the middle. The CDR3 is 15 residues long. The germline V gene has CDR1 SNHLY and CDR2 FYNGKV (reference sequence). Partial CDR3 DNA: TGTGCCAGCAGCTTGAGGGCAGGGAAGAACGAAAGATTATTT. Amino acid sequence: CASSLRAGKNERLF. The CDR3 reads in full as CASSLRAGKNERLFF.

On this clone: Gene labels here are mouse ones. The read terminates 1 residue before the CDR3 end, so the remaining end is supplied by the germline J gene. This rearrangement joins TRBV23 to TRBJ2-3; TRBD2 is the table's D call, not checked against the DNA. Germline CDR1 KGHTA, CDR2 FQNQQP. The CDR3 runs to 15 residues. CDR3 protein: CSSSQKLGGTETLYF. The covered CDR3 bases are TGCTCCAGCAGTCAAAAACTGGGGGGGACAGAAACGCTGTAT. The variable domain in full, with the rest retrieved from reference TRBV23 and TRBJ2-3, is DAAVTQKPRYLIKMKGQEAEMKCIPEKGHTAVFWYQQKQSKELKFLIYFQNQQPLDQIDMVKERFSAVCPSSSLCSLGIRTCEAEDSALYLCSSSQKLGGTETLYFGSGTRLTVL.

Comments on this clone: Gene names denote mouse genes. The CDR3 here is CASSQDKASQNTLYF. CDR3 DNA (partial): TGTGCCAGCAGCCAAGATAAAGCTAGTCAAAACACCTTGTAC. This rearrangement joins TRBV2 to TRBJ2-4; D is unclear. The observed sequence ends 1 residue before the CDR3 terminus, with the missing tail filled in from the germline J gene. Germline V gene sequence: CDR1 LGHNA, CDR2 YSYQKL. Deletions cut 0 bases from V and 0 bases from J, with 7 bases between. The CDR3 sequence is 15 residues long. Full variable domain (outside the CDR3, taken from reference TRBV2 and TRBJ2-4): DPKIIQKPKYLVAVTGSEKILICEQYLGHNAMYWYRQSAKKPLEFMFSYSYQKLMDNQTASSRFQPQSSKKNHLDLQITALKPDDSATYFCASSQDKASQNTLYFGAGTRLSVL.

With respect to this clone: Gene names and germline match the mouse. The read comes to an end 1 residue before the CDR3 does, leaving the germline J gene to fill in the end. The chain couples TRBV12-1 to TRBJ2-7; D is undetermined. Looked up from germline, CDR1 is SGHSN and CDR2 is HYEKVE. With 0 bases removed from V and 1 base from J, the gap between germline ends came to 0 bases. This CDR3 is 11 amino acids long. CDR3 DNA (partial): TGTGCCAGCTCTCTCTCCTATGAACAGTAC. It yields the protein CASSLSYEQY. In full, the CDR3 reads CASSLSYEQYF.

This clone showed up just a few times. The genes are named according to mouse. The read is 1 residue too short to cover the CDR3 end, so that end is filled in from the germline J gene. The chain recombines TRBV16 with TRBJ2-1; D is uncertain. The V and J ends lost 3 bases and 0 bases respectively, with 3 bases between them. The CDR3 is made up of 13 amino acids. The germline V gene encodes CDR1 SGHSA and CDR2 FRNQAP. The DNA read from the CDR3 is TGTGCAAGCAGCTTCCATAACTATGCTGAGCAGTTC. Translation gives CASSFHNYAEQF. The whole CDR3 is CASSFHNYAEQFF.

A remark on this clone: Gene names are the mouse ones. The read ends 1 residue early relative to the CDR3; the germline J gene fills the gap. V usage is TRBV3 and J usage is TRBJ2-2, with D perhaps TRBD1 (5 bases). Germline assignment: CDR1 SNHLY and CDR2 FYNGKV (reference sequence). The CDR3 consists of 13 residues. Trimming took off 5 bases at V and 4 bases at J, with 8 bases between the two ends. The sequenced CDR3 bases are TGTGCCAGCAGCAGCAGGGCCACCGGGCAGCTCTAC. It codes for CASSSRATGQLY. The whole CDR3 reads CASSSRATGQLYF.

This clone was detected a few times. Gene names are mouse gene names. Read data end 1 residue before the CDR3 end; the end is taken from the germline J gene. The rearrangement uses TRBV23 and TRBJ1-5. CDR1 KGHTA and CDR2 FQNQQP come from the germline V gene. This CDR3 has 14 amino acids. Incomplete CDR3 DNA: TGCTCCAGCAGTCAACGGGGGAACAACCAGGCTCCGCTT. Protein: CSSSQRGNNQAPL. The whole CDR3 reads CSSSQRGNNQAPLF.

As regards this clone: Here the gene names and germline are mouse. The CDR3 extends 1 residue past the end of the read, so its final part is completed from the germline J gene. The rearrangement joins TRBV16 to TRBJ2-5, with 12 bases lining up with TRBD2. V lost 4 bases to trimming and J lost 6 bases; unmatched junction nucleotides: 8. The V gene's germline CDR1 is SGHSA and CDR2 FRNQAP. This CDR3 region has 16 residues. This chain's CDR3 is CASSSGLGGARDTQYF. The CDR3 DNA, read in part, is TGTGCAAGCAGCTCGGGACTGGGGGGCGCGAGGGACACCCAGTAC. Using reference TRBV16 and TRBJ2-5 for the parts outside the CDR3, the full variable domain is NAGVIQTPRHKVTGKGQEATLWCEPISGHSAVFWYRQTIVQGLEFLTYFRNQAPIDDSGMPKERFSAQMPNQSHSTLKIQSTQPQDSAVYLCASSSGLGGARDTQYFGPGTRLLVL.

In the case of this clone: Genes and germline come from the mouse. The read terminates 1 residue ahead of where the CDR3 ends, so the germline J gene completes it. The chain links TRBV13-3 to TRBJ2-4; weak D call: TRBD2 (6 bases). Germline V lookup: CDR1 NNHDY, CDR2 SYVADS. Trimming cost V 4 bases and J 8 bases, with 14 bases left between them. This CDR3 has 13 amino acids. Partial CDR3 DNA: TGTGCCAGCAGTACCGACTGGCTTTCCACCTTGTAC. This gives the protein CASSTDWLSTLY. The whole CDR3 protein reads CASSTDWLSTLYF. Full variable domain (remainder filled in from reference TRBV13-3 and TRBJ2-4): EAAVTQSPRSKVAVTGGKVTLSCHQTNNHDYMYWYRQDTGHGLRLIHYSYVADSTEKGDIPDGYKASRPSQENFSLILELASLSQTAVYFCASSTDWLSTLYFGAGTRLSVL.

As concerns this clone: The germline and genes are mouse ones. From the germline J gene comes the end of the CDR3, since the read stops 1 residue before it. V usage is TRBV23 and J usage is TRBJ2-7; the table names TRBD2, a call not compared with the DNA. Germline CDR1 is KGHTA and CDR2 is FQNQQP. The CDR3 has 12 residues. The CDR3 spells CSSSPLAYEQYF. Incomplete CDR3 DNA: TGCTCCAGCAGTCCACTGGCCTATGAACAGTAC. The complete variable domain, with remaining parts taken from reference TRBV23 and TRBJ2-7, reads DAAVTQKPRYLIKMKGQEAEMKCIPEKGHTAVFWYQQKQSKELKFLIYFQNQQPLDQIDMVKERFSAVCPSSSLCSLGIRTCEAEDSALYLCSSSPLAYEQYFGPGTRLTVL.

This clone was seen a few times. Gene labels here are mouse ones. The read terminates 1 residue ahead of where the CDR3 ends, so the germline J gene completes it. The chain recombines TRBV12-1 with TRBJ2-7; 11 positions match TRBD2. With V trimmed by 6 bases and J by 3 bases, 6 bases remained unmatched. CDR3 length: 14 residues. The germline V gene encodes CDR1 SGHSN and CDR2 HYEKVE. The CDR3 loop reads CASLPGLGVYEQYF. The part of the CDR3 DNA that was read is TGTGCCAGCCTACCGGGACTGGGGGTCTATGAACAGTAC.

This clone was found a few times. Gene names are the mouse ones. The read is 1 residue too short to cover the CDR3 end, so that end is filled in from the germline J gene. V and J are TRBV26 and TRBJ2-4, with TRBD1 as a possible D gene (6 bases). This CDR3 has 14 amino acids. V lost 6 bases to trimming and J lost 6 bases, with 16 bases between them. Germline lookup yields CDR1 KGHPV and CDR2 FQNQEV (reference sequence). CDR3 region: CASSRLRGRNTLYF. Incomplete CDR3 DNA: TGTGCCAGCAGCCGACTCAGGGGAAGGAACACCTTGTAC.

This clone was found a few times. Mouse gene names apply. The same CDR3 is also encoded by other DNA sequences in this sample. The CDR3 spells CASSPGQYNSPLYF. Incomplete CDR3 DNA: TGTGCCAGCAGTCCGGGACAGTATAATTCGCCCCTCTAC. V and J are TRBV26 and TRBJ1-6; 7 bases line up with TRBD1. The CDR3 goes on 1 residue after the read ends, and that part is filled in from the germline J gene. TRBJ1-6 is reported as an ORF; its role is uncertain. This CDR3 comprises 14 residues. V was clipped by 4 bases and J by 4 bases; unmatched bases: 1. Germline V gives CDR1 KGHPV, CDR2 FQNQEV (reference sequence).

In its sample, this clone was seen a few times. Mouse germline and gene names are used. Coverage ceases 1 residue before the CDR3 finishes, and the germline J gene fills in the end. This sequence joins TRBV3 and TRBJ2-7; D is undetermined. From germline, CDR1 is SNHLY and CDR2 FYNGKV (reference sequence). The CDR3 has 10 amino acids. V shed 0 bases and J shed 6 bases, with 0 bases lying between them. The CDR3 bases that were read are TGTGCCAGCAGCTTAGCTGAACAGTAC. It encodes CASSLAEQY. The entire CDR3 protein is CASSLAEQYF.

Points on this clone: Gene names refer to mouse genes. The missing CDR3 end, 1 residue past where the read stops, is filled in from the germline J gene. The chain is built from TRBV20 and TRBJ2-4; TRBD1 matches 11 bases. In germline, CDR1 is GFQATS, CDR2 STVNSAI. There are 15 residues in the CDR3. Trimming cost V 2 bases and J 1 base; bases outside gene matches: 2. CDR3 amino acids: CGARPGQGGQNTLYF. The covered CDR3 bases are TGTGGTGCTAGGCCGGGACAGGGGGGTCAAAACACCTTGTAC.

This clone came up a few times. Gene names and germline refer to mouse. Read sequence stops 1 residue before the CDR3 end, and the germline J gene provides the missing end. This rearrangement joins TRBV12-1 to TRBJ2-1; 9 bases line up with TRBD1. V was clipped by 4 bases and J by 7 bases; unmatched bases: 7. Germline-derived CDR1 and CDR2 are SGHSN and HYEKVE. The CDR3 totals 14 residues. The CDR3: CASSLQGAGAEQFF. The DNA read from the CDR3 is TGTGCCAGCTCCTTACAGGGGGCGGGGGCTGAGCAGTTC.

Turning to this clone: Mouse germline and gene names are used. The read terminates 1 residue ahead of where the CDR3 ends, so the germline J gene completes it. The rearrangement links TRBV23 to TRBJ2-1; TRBD2 was called by the table and not checked on the DNA. The CDR3 loop spans 14 amino acids. Germline assignment: CDR1 KGHTA and CDR2 FQNQQP. The CDR3 bases that were read are TGCTCCAGCAGTTCCGACTGGGGGGGAGCTGAGCAGTTC. This translates into CSSSSDWGGAEQF. The full CDR3 reads CSSSSDWGGAEQFF.

Concerning this clone: Gene names and germline match the mouse. The CDR3 goes on 1 residue after the read ends, and that part is filled in from the germline J gene. The chain links TRBV15 to TRBJ1-4, with a weak D call TRBD1 (6 bases). This CDR3 is 14 amino acids long. The germline V gene encodes CDR1 SGHND and CDR2 FRSKSL. Trimming took 6 bases from V and 0 from J, leaving 8 bases between them. The CDR3 loop reads CASSRDISNERLFF. Incomplete CDR3 DNA: TGTGCCAGCAGCAGGGACATTTCCAACGAAAGATTATTT.

On this clone: Gene names are the mouse ones. The CDR3 end lies 1 residue beyond the end of the read and is filled in from the germline J gene. This sequence joins TRBV31 and TRBJ2-5, with 8 bases matching TRBD1. This CDR3 comprises 14 residues. V was pared by 0 bases and J by 6 bases, with 5 bases of the junction left unmatched. CDR1 GKSSPN and CDR2 SITVG come from the germline V gene. The CDR3 is CAWSLQGAGDTQYF. CDR3 DNA, as far as it was read: TGTGCCTGGAGTCTTCAGGGGGCGGGGGACACCCAGTAC.

Regarding this clone: Gene and germline names: mouse. The CDR3 goes on 1 residue after the read ends, and that part is filled in from the germline J gene. The V call is TRBV3, the J call TRBJ2-4; TRBD2 matches at 7 bases. The CDR3 runs to 15 residues. The germline CDR1 and CDR2 sequences are SNHLY and FYNGKV (reference sequence). V dropped 2 bases and J dropped 2; count of bases not matched to a gene: 4. The CDR3 loop is CASSLSLGVQNTLYF. The covered CDR3 bases are TGTGCCAGCAGCTTAAGTCTGGGGGTTCAAAACACCTTGTAC.